This T cell receptor (beta chain) was observed in a study of identical twins listed by TCRdb under 2016. Looking at the study overall: TCR alpha and beta repertoires from monozygotic twins, unrelated adults of various ages and cord blood were deep-sequenced to test whether fetal clonotypes persist. Replicate twin experiments were performed at different times using different library preparation protocols to rule out contamination.

Libraries came from 5' RACE. Sequenced using an Illumina HiSeq 2000. Template switching added a universal primer binding site, and the final cDNA carried a unique molecular identifier that allowed TCR cDNA molecules to be counted accurately. First-strand cDNA for TCR alpha and beta chains was synthesized from specific primers in the conserved constant-segment region. Each cDNA library was double barcoded, with a SMART-Mk sample barcode plus Illumina barcodes, to control for contamination. TruSeq adapter sequences and Illumina sample barcodes were added in two successive PCR steps. Sequencing of the TCR alpha and beta cDNA libraries was done on the Illumina HiSeq platform using custom primers. On the authors' methods: Unique molecular identifiers were extracted from raw reads with MiGEC, and CDR3 positions were determined with MiXCR. For each individual, recombination models were inferred using an EM algorithm with the repgenHMM and IGoR tools. The tcR package in R was used for shared clonotype analysis, with sharing normalized by the product of cloneset sizes. To study raw recombination free of thymic and clonal selection effects, out-of-frame nonproductive sequences were analyzed. TCRdb reworked the public reads: Q25 trimming with fastp, MiXCR clone assembly, productive beta chains retained. Under each unique CDR3 protein, matching rows form one entry showing the most common genes and DNA. These V and J calls rely on TCRdb rather than the paper's analysis. This sample is represented by about 660,000 distinct CDR3 sequences; 8.5% to 9.5% of them were singletons. The ten largest clones take up roughly 0.9% of the sample.

The germline ends are 19 bases apart after V is trimmed by 0 bases and J by 1 base. Per the germline V gene, LGHNA is the CDR1 and YNFKEQ is the CDR2. There are 18 amino acids in the CDR3, from cysteine to phenylalanine inclusive. Of all the DNA, just the CDR3 is kept, 54 bases in frame from base 1. Only a few counts were recorded for this clonotype. Its cognate antigen has yet to be identified. Base quality data are lacking; no much larger clone is found one base away. Every donor in the study was a healthy Caucasian. The twin cohort comprised three pairs of female monozygotic twins, all aged about 18 to 29 years. The RNA used for TCR libraries was isolated from peripheral blood mononuclear cells. What the authors observed across the whole study: Zero-insertion analyses could be partly confounded by invariant T cells such as MAIT and iNKT, although diverse VJ usage argued against such confounding for most clonotypes. Compared with coincidental sharing between unrelated individuals, out-of-frame TCR alpha sequences shared between twins had an excess of sequences with low generation probability. Recombination models systematically underestimated out-of-frame TCR alpha sharing in monozygotic twins but agreed with sharing between unrelated individuals. Conclusions relied on cross-sectional statistical analysis, since the same donors could not be followed over many years. Fewer insertions were carried by abundant cord blood beta clonotypes, a similar but weaker trend appeared in young adult naive repertoires, and no such trend appeared in memory repertoires. The excess sharing between twins in beta out-of-frame sequences was weaker because fewer shared sequences reduced the signal-to-noise ratio.

These records were also assigned to another study, of yellow fever vaccine responses in identical twins. As the second study states: According to the authors, the vaccine-induced T cell response in identical twins seemed to be partly convergent and partly specific to each individual. In the study, vaccine-responding T cell clones were precisely tracked in identical twins.

Here the chain combines TRBV4-2 and TRBJ2-7; the D gene assignment is ambiguous. The sequence was collected from a woman under 30 in good health. Sequencing used PBMCs. The sequence in DNA is TGTGCCAGCAGCCAAGACCAACCGTCAACGACCCGATCCTACGAGCAGTACTTC. Its translation reads: CASSQDQPSTTRSYEQYF.